A few counts support the clone carrying this TCR beta chain. The CDR3 sequence is 12 residues long. The germline V gene encodes CDR1 MNHNY and CDR2 SVGAGI (reference sequence). With 2 bases clipped from V and 14 bases from J, the junction kept 3 bases outside the gene matches. This specimen belongs to a study of CD8 T cells in Susac syndrome. A quantity of roughly 0.5 to 1 ug RNA underwent reverse transcription using random hexamers. An immunoSEQ multiplex PCR generated amplified TCR beta CDR3 products spanning 54 Vbeta and 13 Jbeta. MiXCR, run by TCRdb on the immunoSEQ multiplex PCR reads, gives a single entry per CDR3 protein. The sample consists of 330,000 or so distinct CDR3 sequences, 89% of them appearing once.

V and J are TRBV6-6 and TRBJ2-1, with 10 positions matching TRBD1. The TCR comes from a human donor with multiple sclerosis. The specimen was CD8+ T cells from PBMCs. The CDR3 loop is CASSYGQGEEFF. CDR3 DNA sequence: TGTGCCAGCAGTTACGGACAGGGGGAGGAGTTCTTC.